One and the same sample provided the 5 T cell receptor beta chains below, sequenced in a study of T-cell reconstitution after alpha-beta-depleted transplantation in children. Construction of the TCRbeta library involved unique molecular identifiers. TCRdb re-analysed the PCR reads in MiXCR, keeping a single row per CDR3 protein. Of about 240,000 distinct CDR3 sequences listed, roughly 23% are singletons. This material consisted of PBMCs, taken before TCRalphabeta/CD19-depleted stem cell transplant. These receptors were obtained from a girl aged 2 to 10 with Fanconi anemia, due to receive a stem cell transplant.

In this sample, this clonotype turned up a few times. This chain connects TRBV6-1 to TRBJ1-2; D may be TRBD1 (5 bases). Trimming left V 1 base short and J 8 bases short, with 14 bases between. The CDR3 is 14 amino acids. The germline V gene encodes CDR1 MNHNS and CDR2 SASEGT. The CDR3 here is CASSEGSGADGYTF. The CDR3 DNA follows: TGTGCCAGCAGTGAAGGGTCCGGGGCAGACGGCTACACCTTC.

This clonotype showed up many times. The chain carries TRBV12-3 or TRBV12-4 and TRBJ2-7; no clear D. Trimming pared 2 bases from V and 9 bases from J, leaving 14 bases between. There are 13 residues in the CDR3. CDR3 loop: CASSLLDVDAQYF. In nucleotides, the CDR3 is TGTGCCAGCAGTTTACTAGACGTGGACGCGCAGTACTTC.

J is TRBJ1-1 and V is TRBV20-1; the match to TRBD1 covers 7 bases. Losses at the gene ends were 5 bases for V and 3 bases for J; bases not matched to a gene: 9. Germline V lookup: CDR1 DFQATT, CDR2 SNEGSKA (reference sequence). CDR3 length equals 14 residues. The CDR3 DNA sequence: TGCAGTGCTGAAGACAGGGTGGGATACACTGAAGCTTTCTTT. Amino acid sequence: CSAEDRVGYTEAFF.

This clonotype was counted ten times or more. The genes are TRBV20-1 and TRBJ2-7; no reliable D call. The V and J ends lost 0 bases and 5 bases respectively, with 8 bases between them. The CDR3 is 12 residues long. CDR1 and CDR2 from the germline V gene are DFQATT and SNEGSKA (reference sequence). This CDR3 reads CSARDFVDEQYF. The CDR3 DNA is TGCAGTGCTAGAGATTTCGTGGACGAGCAGTACTTC.

This clonotype was seen repeatedly, ten times or more. V gene TRBV29-1 combines with J gene TRBJ2-5, with TRBD2 matching over 8 bases. The CDR3 extends over 15 amino acids. Germline CDR1 is SQVTM and CDR2 is ANQGSEA. V gave up 0 bases and J gave up 3 bases; unmatched junction bases: 6. In nucleotides, the CDR3 is TGCAGCGTTGAAGAGCGGCGGGAGGTGGAAGAGACCCAGTACTTC. Its translation: CSVEERREVEETQYF.